The clone carrying this T cell receptor beta chain was picked up a small number of times. This sample is part of a study of graft-versus-host responses after intestinal transplantation. Overall study: Transplants were multivisceral, liver-intestinal, or isolated intestinal.

The CDR3 totals 13 residues. CDR1 MNHEY and CDR2 SVGAGI come from the germline V gene. With V trimmed by 2 bases and J by 8 bases, 4 bases remained unmatched. Profiling relied on immunoSEQ multiplex PCR, and the TCRdb table lists in-frame clones only, not all of them. The sample has more than 4,500 clones; roughly 85% are singletons. Processing of graft tissue released intraepithelial and lamina propria lymphocytes. The genes are TRBV6-5 and TRBJ1-2; 8 nucleotides match TRBD1. Sequenced here: ileum tissue, sampled 156 days after intestinal transplant. This clonotype was obtained from a human patient who received an intestinal transplant, so some T cells may come from the graft donor. The CDR3 DNA reads TGTGCCAGCAGTTACGATGGGGACAGGGGCTACACCTTC. Amino acid sequence: CASSYDGDRGYTF.